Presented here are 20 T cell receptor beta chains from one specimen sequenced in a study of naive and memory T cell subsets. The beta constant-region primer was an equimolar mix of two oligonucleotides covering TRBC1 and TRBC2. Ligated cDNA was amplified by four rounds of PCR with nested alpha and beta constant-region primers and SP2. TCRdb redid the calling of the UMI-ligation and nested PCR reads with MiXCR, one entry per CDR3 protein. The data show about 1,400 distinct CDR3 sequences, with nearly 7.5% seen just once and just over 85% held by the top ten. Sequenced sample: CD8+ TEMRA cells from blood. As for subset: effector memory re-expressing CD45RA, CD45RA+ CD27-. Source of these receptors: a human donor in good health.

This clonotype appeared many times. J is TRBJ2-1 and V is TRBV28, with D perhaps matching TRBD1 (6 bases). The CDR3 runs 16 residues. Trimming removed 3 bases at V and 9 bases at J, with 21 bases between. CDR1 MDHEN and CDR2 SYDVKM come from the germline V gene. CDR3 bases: TGTGCCAGCAGTTTCCGCAACAGGGAACGGGATGGTGAGCAGTTCTTC. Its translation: CASSFRNRERDGEQFF.

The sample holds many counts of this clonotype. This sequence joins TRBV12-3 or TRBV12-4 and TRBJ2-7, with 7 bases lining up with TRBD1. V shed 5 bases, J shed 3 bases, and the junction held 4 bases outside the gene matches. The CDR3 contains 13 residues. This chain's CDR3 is CASSRTGYYEQYF. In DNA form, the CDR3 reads TGTGCCAGCAGTCGGACAGGTTACTACGAGCAGTACTTC.

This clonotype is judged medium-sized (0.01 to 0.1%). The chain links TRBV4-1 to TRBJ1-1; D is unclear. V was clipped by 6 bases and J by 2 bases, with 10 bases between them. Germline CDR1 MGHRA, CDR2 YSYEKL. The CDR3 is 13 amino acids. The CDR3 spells CASREVGNTEAFF. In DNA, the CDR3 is TGCGCCAGCAGAGAAGTGGGTAACACTGAAGCTTTCTTT.

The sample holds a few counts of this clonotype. The CDR3 sequence: CATSTGHTYEQYF. As DNA, the CDR3 is TGTGCCACCAGCACGGGACACACCTACGAGCAGTACTTC. This chain joins TRBV15 and TRBJ2-7, with D maybe TRBD1 (6 bases). V lost 4 bases and J 2 bases, leaving 9 bases between the germline ends. The length of the CDR3 is 13 residues. Germline V gene data show CDR1 as LNHNV and CDR2 as YYDKDF (reference sequence).

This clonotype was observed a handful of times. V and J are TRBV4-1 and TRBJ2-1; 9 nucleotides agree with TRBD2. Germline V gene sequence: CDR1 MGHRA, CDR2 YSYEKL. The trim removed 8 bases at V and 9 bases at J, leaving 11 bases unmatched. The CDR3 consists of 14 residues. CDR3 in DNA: TGCGCCAGCCGAGTAGCGGGAGTAGGGCTTGAGCAGTTCTTC. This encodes CASRVAGVGLEQFF.

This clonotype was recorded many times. The CDR3 is CAISEGNSYEQYF. DNA for the CDR3: TGTGCCATCAGTGAAGGCAACTCCTACGAGCAGTACTTC. The chain links TRBV10-3 to TRBJ2-7; D is uncertain. CDR1 ENHRY and CDR2 SYGVKD come from the germline V gene. This CDR3 is 13 amino acids long. V shed 3 bases and J shed 0 bases, with 6 bases lying between them.

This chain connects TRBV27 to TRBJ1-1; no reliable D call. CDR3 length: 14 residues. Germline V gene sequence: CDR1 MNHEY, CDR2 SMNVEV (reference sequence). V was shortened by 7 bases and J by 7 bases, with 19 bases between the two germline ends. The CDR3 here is CASNPMAGPIEAFF. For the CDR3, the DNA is TGTGCCAGCAATCCCATGGCAGGCCCTATTGAAGCTTTCTTT.

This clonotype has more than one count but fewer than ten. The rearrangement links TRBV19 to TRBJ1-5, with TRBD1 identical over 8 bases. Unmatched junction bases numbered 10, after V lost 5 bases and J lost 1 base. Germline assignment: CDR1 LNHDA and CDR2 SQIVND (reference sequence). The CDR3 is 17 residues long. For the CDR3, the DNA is TGTGCCAGTAGTTCCGGTCAGGGGGCTATGAGCAATCAGCCCCAGCATTTT. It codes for CASSSGQGAMSNQPQHF.

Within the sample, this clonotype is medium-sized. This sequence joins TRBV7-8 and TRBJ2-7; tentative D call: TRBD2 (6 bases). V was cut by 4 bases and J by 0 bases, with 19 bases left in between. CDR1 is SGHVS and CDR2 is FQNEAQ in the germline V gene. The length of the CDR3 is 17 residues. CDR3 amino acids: CASSSTGTGLSSYEQYF. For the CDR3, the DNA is TGTGCCAGCAGCTCTACCGGGACTGGACTGAGCTCCTACGAGCAGTACTTC.

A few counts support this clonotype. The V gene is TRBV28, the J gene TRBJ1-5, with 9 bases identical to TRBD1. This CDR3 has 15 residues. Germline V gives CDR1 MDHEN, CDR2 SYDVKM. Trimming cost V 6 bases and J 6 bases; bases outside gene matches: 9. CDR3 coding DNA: TGTGCCAGCAGGGGGACAGGGCTCGAGAGTCAGCCCCAGCATTTT. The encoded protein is CASRGTGLESQPQHF.

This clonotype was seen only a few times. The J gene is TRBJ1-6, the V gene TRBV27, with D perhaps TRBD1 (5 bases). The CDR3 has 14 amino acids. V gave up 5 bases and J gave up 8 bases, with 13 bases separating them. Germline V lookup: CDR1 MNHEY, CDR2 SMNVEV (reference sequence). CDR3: CASSPQGLYSPLHF. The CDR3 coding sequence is TGTGCCAGCAGTCCTCAGGGACTTTATTCACCCCTCCACTTT.

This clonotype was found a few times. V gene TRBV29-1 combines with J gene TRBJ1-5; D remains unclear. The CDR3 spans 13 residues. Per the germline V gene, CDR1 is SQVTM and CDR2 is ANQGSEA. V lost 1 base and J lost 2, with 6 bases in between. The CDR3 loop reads CSVEVAGNQPQHF. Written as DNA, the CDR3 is TGCAGCGTTGAAGTTGCCGGCAATCAGCCCCAGCATTTT.

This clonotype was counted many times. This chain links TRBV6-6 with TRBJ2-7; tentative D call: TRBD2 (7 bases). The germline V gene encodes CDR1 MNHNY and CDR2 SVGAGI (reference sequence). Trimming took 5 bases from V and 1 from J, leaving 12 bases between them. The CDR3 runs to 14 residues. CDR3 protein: CASSKGGVSYEQYF. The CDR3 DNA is TGTGCCAGCAGTAAGGGGGGGGTTTCCTACGAGCAGTACTTC.

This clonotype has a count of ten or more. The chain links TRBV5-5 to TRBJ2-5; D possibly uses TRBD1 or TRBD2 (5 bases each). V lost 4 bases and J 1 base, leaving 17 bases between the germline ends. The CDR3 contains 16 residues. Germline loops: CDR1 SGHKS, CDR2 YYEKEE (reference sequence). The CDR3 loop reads CASSQIERDAQETQYF. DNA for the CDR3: TGTGCCAGCAGCCAGATCGAGAGGGACGCCCAAGAGACCCAGTACTTC.

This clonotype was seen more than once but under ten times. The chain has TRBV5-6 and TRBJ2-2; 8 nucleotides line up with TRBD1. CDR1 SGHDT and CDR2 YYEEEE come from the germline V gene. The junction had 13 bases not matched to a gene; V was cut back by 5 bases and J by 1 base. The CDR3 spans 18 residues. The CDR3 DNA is TGTGCCAGCAGGATAAACAGGGGGTCCCCCGGGAACACCGGGGAGCTGTTTTTT. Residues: CASRINRGSPGNTGELFF.

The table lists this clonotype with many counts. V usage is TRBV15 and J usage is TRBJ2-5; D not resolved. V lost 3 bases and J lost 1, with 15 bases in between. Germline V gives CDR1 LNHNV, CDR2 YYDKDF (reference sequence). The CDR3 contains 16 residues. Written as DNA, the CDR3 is TGTGCCACCAGCAGCAGTTACCCGACGGGCCAAGAGACCCAGTACTTC. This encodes CATSSSYPTGQETQYF.

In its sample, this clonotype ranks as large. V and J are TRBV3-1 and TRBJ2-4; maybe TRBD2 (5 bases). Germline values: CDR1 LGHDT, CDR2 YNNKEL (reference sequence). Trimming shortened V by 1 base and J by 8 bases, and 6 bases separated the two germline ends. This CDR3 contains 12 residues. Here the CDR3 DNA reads TGTGCCAGCAGCCAAGGCGGGTACATTCAGTACTTC. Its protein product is CASSQGGYIQYF. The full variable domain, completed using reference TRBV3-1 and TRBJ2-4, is DTAVSQTPKYLVTQMGNDKSIKCEQNLGHDTMYWYKQDSKKFLKIMFSYNNKELIINETVPNRFSPKSPDKAHLNLHINSLELGDSAVYFCASSQGGYIQYFGAGTRLSVL.

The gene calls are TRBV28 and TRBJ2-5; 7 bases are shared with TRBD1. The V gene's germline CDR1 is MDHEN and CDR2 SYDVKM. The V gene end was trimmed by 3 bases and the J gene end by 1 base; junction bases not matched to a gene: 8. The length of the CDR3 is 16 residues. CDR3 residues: CASSLILTGSQETQYF. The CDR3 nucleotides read TGTGCCAGCAGTTTGATCCTGACAGGGTCCCAAGAGACCCAGTACTTC.

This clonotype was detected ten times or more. CDR3: CASSFRDSQETQYF. CDR3 nucleotide sequence: TGCGCCAGCAGCTTCAGGGACTCCCAAGAGACCCAGTACTTC. The genes are TRBV5-1 and TRBJ2-5, with D possibly being TRBD2 (6 bases). CDR1 and CDR2 (germline): SGHRS, YFSETQ. The CDR3 covers 14 residues. Trimming cost V 2 bases and J 1 base, with 9 bases left between them.

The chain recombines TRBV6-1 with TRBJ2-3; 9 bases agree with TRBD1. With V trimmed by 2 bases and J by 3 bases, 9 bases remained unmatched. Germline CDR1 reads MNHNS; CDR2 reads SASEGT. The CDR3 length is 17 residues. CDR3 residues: CASSENPGTGSTDTQYF. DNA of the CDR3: TGTGCCAGCAGTGAAAATCCCGGGACAGGGTCAACAGATACGCAGTATTTT.